This paragraph reports one T cell receptor (beta chain). Its target is not known. TCR beta libraries were prepared from cDNA with unique molecular identifiers. TCRdb analysed the PCR reads with MiXCR anew, one entry per CDR3 protein. This repertoire shows 500,000 to 600,000 distinct CDR3 sequences, around 47% found once; its top ten account for over 1.5%. This sample is part of a study of post-analysis software for immune sequencing data. General study findings and limits: Samples made in the same batch grouped tightly together by F measure. Comparison of patients with controls showed a handful of TRBV segments more frequent in patients, TRBV5-6, TRBV5-1 and TRBV20-1 among them.

Germline CDR1 is MGHDK and CDR2 is SYGVNS. The CDR3 has 12 residues. V shed 3 bases and J 8 bases; nucleotides not matched to a gene: 3. This TCR came from a girl aged 5-17 years with multiple sclerosis. The V and J genes are TRBV25-1 and TRBJ1-2; TRBD1 aligns across 7 bases. Material: blood. The CDR3 sequence: CASSEGQSGYTF. CDR3 nucleotide sequence: TGTGCCAGCAGTGAGGGACAGAGCGGCTACACCTTC.